The sequence of this T cell receptor (beta chain) was determined in a study of T cell repertoires in cytomegalovirus infection. Study background: TCR beta signatures that were public indicated CMV infection and matching HLA type. Study-level results: Within the response measured ex vivo, HLA-C-restricted CMV-specific TCR beta clonotypes were dominant.

Notes on this clonotype: Its matching antigen is unknown.

TCRdb re-called the reads through MiXCR, storing one row per CDR3 protein. The sample consists of approximately 340,000 distinct CDR3 sequences, 25% to 35% of them appearing once. With 11 bases removed from V and 1 base from J, the gap between germline ends came to 11 bases. The CDR3 length is 13 residues. Germline CDR1 SNHLY, CDR2 FYNNEI. The chain carries TRBV2 and TRBJ2-2, with D possibly being TRBD2 (5 bases). This receptor was obtained from a human donor in good health (CMV status not recorded). Some clones in this sample may be carry-over from other donors' samples. The starting material was cultured PBMCs, obtained from culture after CMV antigen stimulation. The chain's CDR3 is CAASRGNTGELFF. DNA of the CDR3: TGTGCCGCCTCTCGGGGGAACACCGGGGAGCTGTTTTTT.